The entry below describes one T cell receptor (beta chain). Its matching antigen is unknown. The validation cohort, a group of 100 to 150 subjects, included the donors and was separate from the roughly 670-subject first cohort. The entry originates in a study of cytomegalovirus exposure and HLA in healthy donors. Study-level background: A subsequent analysis stated that the 100 to 150 validation repertoires were run on the same platform as the roughly 700 first-cohort repertoires.

Findings and limits, study-wide: Cytomegalovirus-associated status was assigned to some 180 TCR beta chains. According to a later analysis, TCR clusters from the first cohort tended to co-occur in the 100 to 150 validation repertoires.

Method: immunoSEQ multiplex PCR; TCRdb's copy keeps in-frame clones and lacks some. The sample consists of about 140,000 clones, almost 85% of them appearing once. Germline lookup yields CDR1 SGHTA and CDR2 FQGTGA. The V end lost 5 bases, the J end lost 0 bases, and 5 bases lay between the germline ends. The CDR3 covers 14 residues. The chain is built from TRBV7-3 and TRBJ2-6; D unclear. The sample comprised PBMCs. This clonotype was obtained from a man aged 25-40 years in good health and CMV-seropositive. CDR3 DNA: TGTGCCAGCAGCCCCAGCTCTGGGGCCAACGTCCTGACTTTC. Translation gives CASSPSSGANVLTF.